One and the same sample provided the 3 T cell receptor beta chains below, sequenced in a study of sequential checkpoint blockade in melanoma. Treatment noted: randomized to nivolumab then ipilimumab (arm A) or the reverse (arm B). This table comes from immunoSEQ multiplex PCR, and its TCRdb copy is limited to in-frame clones, with some not included. The table shows 6,000 to 8,000 clones, with roughly 20% occurring only once. Material: tumor tissue (inferred from file names), obtained from a patient given nivolumab and ipilimumab in sequence. The receptors here all came from a human donor with melanoma.

By its share, this clone is medium-sized. Written as DNA, the CDR3 is TGTGCCAGCAGCCCGCGACTAGCGGGGGGCCAGAATGAGCAGTTCTTC. This translates into CASSPRLAGGQNEQFF. The chain carries TRBV9 and TRBJ2-1; 13 bases map to TRBD2. The CDR3 consists of 16 residues. The V segment lost 4 bases and the J segment 7 bases; nucleotides outside the gene matches: 8. CDR1 and CDR2 (germline): SGDLS, YYNGEE.

The gene calls are TRBV6-8 and TRBJ2-5, with D maybe TRBD2 (5 bases). V was shortened by 0 bases and J by 4 bases, with 15 bases between the two germline ends. This CDR3 is 16 amino acids long. CDR1 and CDR2 from the germline V gene are MNHGY and SAAAGT. The chain's CDR3 is CASSYSIEGSSETQYF. The DNA for the CDR3 is TGTGCCAGCAGTTACTCGATTGAGGGTTCCTCAGAGACCCAGTACTTC.

This clone was counted only a few times. The chain couples TRBV12-5 to TRBJ1-6; TRBD1 matches 9 bases. Germline CDR1 and CDR2: LGHNT and FRNRAP. The CDR3 extends over 13 amino acids. The chain's CDR3 is CASTTGGGSPLHF. In DNA form, the CDR3 reads TGTGCCAGCACCACAGGGGGCGGTTCACCCCTCCACTTT.